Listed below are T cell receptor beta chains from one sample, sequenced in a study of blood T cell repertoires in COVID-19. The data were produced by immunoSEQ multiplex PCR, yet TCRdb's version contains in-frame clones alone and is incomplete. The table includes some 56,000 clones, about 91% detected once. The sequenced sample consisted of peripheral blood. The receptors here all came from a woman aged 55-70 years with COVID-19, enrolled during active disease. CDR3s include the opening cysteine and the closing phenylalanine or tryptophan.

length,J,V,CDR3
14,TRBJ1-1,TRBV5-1,CASSLTGGRTEAFF
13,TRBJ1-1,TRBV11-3,CASSTGQGAGAFF
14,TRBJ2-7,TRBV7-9,CASSFPYDRDEQYF
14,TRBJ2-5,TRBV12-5,CASVPDLDLETQYF
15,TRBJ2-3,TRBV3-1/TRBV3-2,CASSLTSGYTDTQYF
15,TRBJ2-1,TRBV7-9,CASSLSDSSRNEQFF
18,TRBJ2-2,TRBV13,CASSPTLWTGHNTGELFF
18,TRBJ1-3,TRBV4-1,CASSQVKERESSGNTIYF
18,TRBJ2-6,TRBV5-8,CASSLTGHFVSGANVLTF
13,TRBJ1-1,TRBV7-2,CASSLGQATEAFF
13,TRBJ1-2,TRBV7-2,CASSRQGDYGYTF
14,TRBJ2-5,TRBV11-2,CASSRRDREETQYF
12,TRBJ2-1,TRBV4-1,CASSQEWSEQFF
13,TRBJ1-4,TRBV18,CASSPGQQEKLFF
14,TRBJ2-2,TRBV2,CASSDPDRTGELFF
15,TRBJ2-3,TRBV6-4,CASSDSTGGADTQYF
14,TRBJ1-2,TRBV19,CASRQGGGNYGYTF
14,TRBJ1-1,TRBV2,CASNLGEANTEAFF
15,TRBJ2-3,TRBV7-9,CASSPEAAFTDTQYF
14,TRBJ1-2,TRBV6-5,CASSFHGDDYGYTF
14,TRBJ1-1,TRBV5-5,CASSTGTGGLGAFF
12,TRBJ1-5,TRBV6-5,CANGQGGQPQHF
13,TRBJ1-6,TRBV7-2,CASSLRREAPLHF
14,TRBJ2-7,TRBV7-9,CATSPFEGSYEQYF
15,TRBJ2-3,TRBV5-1,CASSLEGGRVDTQYF
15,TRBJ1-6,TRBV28,CASSSGQGGNSPLHF
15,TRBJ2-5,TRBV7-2,CASSPTTDYQETQYF
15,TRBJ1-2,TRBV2,CASSDRQGAGYGYTF
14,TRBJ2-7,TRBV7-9,CASSPPRGTYEQYF
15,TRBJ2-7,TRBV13,CASSSGGQGIHEQYF
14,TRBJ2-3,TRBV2,CASSDGRGRNTQYF
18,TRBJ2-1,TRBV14,CASSHSGGTSGSYNEQFF
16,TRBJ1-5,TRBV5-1,CASSLEGPGSNQPQHF
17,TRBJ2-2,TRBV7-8,CASSLVFSAGVVGELFF
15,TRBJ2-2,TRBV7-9,CASRVEKGYTGELFF
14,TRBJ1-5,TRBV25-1,CASSATSSNQPQHF
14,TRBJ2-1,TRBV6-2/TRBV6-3,CASSYGTGGTEQFF
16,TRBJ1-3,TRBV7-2,CASRPIVAGAGNTIYF
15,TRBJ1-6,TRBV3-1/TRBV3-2,CASSPTGDVNSPLHF
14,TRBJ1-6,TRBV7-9,CASSLVGLNSPLHF
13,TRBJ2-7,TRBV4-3,CASSPGLAYEQYF
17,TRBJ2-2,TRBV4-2,CASSQDHARANTGELFF
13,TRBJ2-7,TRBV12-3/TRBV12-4,CASSPGHSYEQYF
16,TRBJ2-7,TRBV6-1,CASSEMSGSRGYEQYF
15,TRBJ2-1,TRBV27,CASSLGGSSYNEQFF
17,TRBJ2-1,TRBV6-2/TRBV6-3,CASSYFPERERFGEQFF
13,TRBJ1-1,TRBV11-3,CASSLEGARLAFF